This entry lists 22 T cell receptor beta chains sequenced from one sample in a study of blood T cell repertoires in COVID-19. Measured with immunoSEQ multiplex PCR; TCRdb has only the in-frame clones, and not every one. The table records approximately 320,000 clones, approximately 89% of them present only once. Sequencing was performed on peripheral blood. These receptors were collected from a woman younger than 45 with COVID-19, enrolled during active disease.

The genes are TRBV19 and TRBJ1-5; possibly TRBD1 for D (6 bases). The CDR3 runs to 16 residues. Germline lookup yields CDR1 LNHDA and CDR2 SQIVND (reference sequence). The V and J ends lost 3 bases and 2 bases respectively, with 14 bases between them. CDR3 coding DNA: TGTGCCAGTAGTATCCGACGGACAGCGCGCAATCAGCCCCAGCATTTT. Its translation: CASSIRRTARNQPQHF. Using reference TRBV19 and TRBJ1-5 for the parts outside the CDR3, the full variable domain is DGGITQSPKYLFRKEGQNVTLSCEQNLNHDAMYWYRQDPGQGLRLIYYSQIVNDFQKGDIAEGYSVSREKKESFPLTVTSAQKNPTAFYLCASSIRRTARNQPQHFGDGTRLSIL.

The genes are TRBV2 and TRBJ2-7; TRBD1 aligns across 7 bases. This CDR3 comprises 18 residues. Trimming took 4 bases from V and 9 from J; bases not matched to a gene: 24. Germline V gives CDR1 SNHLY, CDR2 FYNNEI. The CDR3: CASSGPTGTALNLRGQYF. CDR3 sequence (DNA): TGTGCCAGCAGTGGTCCCACCGGGACAGCACTTAACCTACGAGGGCAGTACTTC.

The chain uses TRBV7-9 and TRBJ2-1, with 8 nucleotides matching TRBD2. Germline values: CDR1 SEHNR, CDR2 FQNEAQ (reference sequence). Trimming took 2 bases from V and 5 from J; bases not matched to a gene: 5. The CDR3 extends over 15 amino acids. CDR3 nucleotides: TGTGCCAGCAGCTTAATGAGCGGGGGACACAATGAGCAGTTCTTC. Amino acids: CASSLMSGGHNEQFF.

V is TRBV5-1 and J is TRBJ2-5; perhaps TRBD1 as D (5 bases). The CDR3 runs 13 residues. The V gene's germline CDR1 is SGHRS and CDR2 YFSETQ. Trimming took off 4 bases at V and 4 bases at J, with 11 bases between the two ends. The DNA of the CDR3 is TGCGCCAGCAGCCCCCAGGGCGGAGAGACCCAGTACTTC. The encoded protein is CASSPQGGETQYF.

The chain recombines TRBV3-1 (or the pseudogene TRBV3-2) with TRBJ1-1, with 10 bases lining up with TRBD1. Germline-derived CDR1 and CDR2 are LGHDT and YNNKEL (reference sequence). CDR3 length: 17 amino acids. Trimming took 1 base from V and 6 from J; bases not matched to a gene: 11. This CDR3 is CASSQGLGTGDLAEAFF. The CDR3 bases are TGTGCCAGCAGCCAAGGCCTAGGGACAGGGGACTTGGCTGAAGCTTTCTTT.

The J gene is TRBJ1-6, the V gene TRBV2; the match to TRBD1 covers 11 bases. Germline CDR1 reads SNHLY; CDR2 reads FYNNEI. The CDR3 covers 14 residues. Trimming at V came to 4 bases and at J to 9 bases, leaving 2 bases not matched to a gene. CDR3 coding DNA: TGTGCCAGCAGTGGGACAGGGGGCGGTTCACCCCTCCACTTT. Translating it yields CASSGTGGGSPLHF.

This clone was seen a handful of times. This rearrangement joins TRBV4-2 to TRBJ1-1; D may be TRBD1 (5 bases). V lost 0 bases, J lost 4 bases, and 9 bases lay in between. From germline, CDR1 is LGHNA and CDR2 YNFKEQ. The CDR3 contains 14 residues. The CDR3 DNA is TGTGCCAGCAGCCAAGATCTCAGGGCCACTGAAGCTTTCTTT. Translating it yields CASSQDLRATEAFF.

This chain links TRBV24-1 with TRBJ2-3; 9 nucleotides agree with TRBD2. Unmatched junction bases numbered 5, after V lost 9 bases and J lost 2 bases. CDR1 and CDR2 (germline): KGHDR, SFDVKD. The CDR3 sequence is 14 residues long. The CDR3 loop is CATSKRGVTDTQYF. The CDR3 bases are TGTGCCACCTCAAAGCGGGGGGTCACAGATACGCAGTATTTT.

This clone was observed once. The chain's CDR3 is CASSLDRGLAGELFF. CDR3 sequence (DNA): TGTGCCAGCAGCTTGGACAGGGGTTTGGCCGGGGAGCTGTTTTTT. This chain links TRBV11-2 with TRBJ2-2; 9 positions match TRBD1. The ends lost 3 bases at V and 6 bases at J; junction bases unmatched: 5. Germline CDR1 and CDR2: SGHAT and FQNNGV. This CDR3 region has 15 residues.

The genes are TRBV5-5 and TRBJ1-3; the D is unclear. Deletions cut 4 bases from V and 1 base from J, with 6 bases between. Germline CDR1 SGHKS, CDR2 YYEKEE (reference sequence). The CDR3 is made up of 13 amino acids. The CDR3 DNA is TGTGCCAGCAGCCCTAATTCTGGAAACACCATATATTTT. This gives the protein CASSPNSGNTIYF.

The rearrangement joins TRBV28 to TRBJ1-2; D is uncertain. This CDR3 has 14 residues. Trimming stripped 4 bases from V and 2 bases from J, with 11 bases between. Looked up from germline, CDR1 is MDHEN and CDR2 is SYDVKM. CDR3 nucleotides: TGTGCCAGCAGTTACGGCGGGGAGAACTATGGCTACACCTTC. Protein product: CASSYGGENYGYTF.

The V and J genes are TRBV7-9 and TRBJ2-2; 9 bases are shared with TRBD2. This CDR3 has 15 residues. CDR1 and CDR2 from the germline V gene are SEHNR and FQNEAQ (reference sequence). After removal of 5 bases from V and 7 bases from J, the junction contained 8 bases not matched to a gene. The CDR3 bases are TGTGCCAGCAGCGGGGGACTAGCCCTCCTCGGGGAGCTGTTTTTT. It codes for CASSGGLALLGELFF.

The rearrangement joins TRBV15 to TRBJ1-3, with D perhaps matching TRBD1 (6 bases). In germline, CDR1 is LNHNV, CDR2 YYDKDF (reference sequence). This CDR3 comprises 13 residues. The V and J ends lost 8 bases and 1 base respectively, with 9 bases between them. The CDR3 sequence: CATRTVSGNTIYF. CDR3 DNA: TGTGCCACCCGGACAGTATCTGGAAACACCATATATTTT.

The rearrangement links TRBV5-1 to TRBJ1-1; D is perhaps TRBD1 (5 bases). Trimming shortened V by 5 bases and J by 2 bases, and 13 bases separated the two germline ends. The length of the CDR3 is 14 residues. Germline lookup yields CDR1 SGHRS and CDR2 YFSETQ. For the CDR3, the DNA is TGCGCCAGCAGGGGGGGATCCTCTAACACTGAAGCTTTCTTT. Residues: CASRGGSSNTEAFF.

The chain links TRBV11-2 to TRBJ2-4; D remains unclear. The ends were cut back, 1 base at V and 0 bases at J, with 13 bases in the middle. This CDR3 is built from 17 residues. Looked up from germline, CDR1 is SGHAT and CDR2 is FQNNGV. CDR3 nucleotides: TGTGCCAGCAGCTTAGTGGCGGAACCTTTAGCCAAAAACATTCAGTACTTC. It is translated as CASSLVAEPLAKNIQYF.

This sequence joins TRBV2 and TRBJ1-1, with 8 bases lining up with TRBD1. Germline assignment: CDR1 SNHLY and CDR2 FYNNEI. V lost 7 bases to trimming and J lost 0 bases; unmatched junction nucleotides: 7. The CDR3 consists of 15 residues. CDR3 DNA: TGTGCCAGCAACGGTCAGGGGGCAATGAACACTGAAGCTTTCTTT. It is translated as CASNGQGAMNTEAFF.

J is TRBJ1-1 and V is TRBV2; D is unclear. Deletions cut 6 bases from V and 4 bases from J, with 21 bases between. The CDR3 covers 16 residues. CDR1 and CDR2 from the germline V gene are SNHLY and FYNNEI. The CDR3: CASSPGGGRVPTEAFF. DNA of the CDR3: TGTGCCAGCAGCCCCGGTGGAGGGCGTGTCCCCACTGAAGCTTTCTTT.

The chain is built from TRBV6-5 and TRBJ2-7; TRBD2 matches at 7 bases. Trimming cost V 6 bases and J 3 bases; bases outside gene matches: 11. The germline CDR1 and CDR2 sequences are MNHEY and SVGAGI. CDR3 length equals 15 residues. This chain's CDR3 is CASRLPGLAGYEQYF. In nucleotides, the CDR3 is TGTGCCAGCAGACTGCCGGGTTTAGCGGGCTACGAGCAGTACTTC.

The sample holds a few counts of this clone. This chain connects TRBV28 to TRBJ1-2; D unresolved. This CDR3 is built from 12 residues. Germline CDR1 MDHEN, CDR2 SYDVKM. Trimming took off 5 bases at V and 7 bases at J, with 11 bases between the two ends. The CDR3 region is CASSAPPSGYTF. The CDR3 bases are TGTGCCAGCAGTGCTCCACCCAGTGGCTACACCTTC.

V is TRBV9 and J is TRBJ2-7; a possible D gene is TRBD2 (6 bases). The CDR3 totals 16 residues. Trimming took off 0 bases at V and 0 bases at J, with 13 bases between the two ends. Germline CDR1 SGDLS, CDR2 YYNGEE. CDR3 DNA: TGTGCCAGCAGCGTAGGTCGGGCTAGCGTCTCCTACGAGCAGTACTTC. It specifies CASSVGRASVSYEQYF. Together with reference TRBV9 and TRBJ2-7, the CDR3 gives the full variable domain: DSGVTQTPKHLITATGQRVTLRCSPRSGDLSVYWYQQSLDQGLQFLIQYYNGEERAKGNILERFSAQQFPDLHSELNLSSLELGDSALYFCASSVGRASVSYEQYFGPGTRLTVT.

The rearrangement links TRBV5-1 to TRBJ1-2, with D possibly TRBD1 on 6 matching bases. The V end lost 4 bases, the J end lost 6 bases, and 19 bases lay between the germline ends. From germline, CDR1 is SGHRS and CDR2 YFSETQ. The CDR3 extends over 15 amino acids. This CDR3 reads CASSRRTGMSDGYTF. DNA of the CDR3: TGCGCCAGCAGCCGTCGCACAGGGATGTCTGATGGCTACACCTTC.

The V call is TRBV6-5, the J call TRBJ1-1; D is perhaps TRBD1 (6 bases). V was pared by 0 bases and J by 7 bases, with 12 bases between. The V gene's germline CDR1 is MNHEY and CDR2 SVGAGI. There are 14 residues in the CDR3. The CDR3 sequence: CASSYSRGVSEAFF. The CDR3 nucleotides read TGTGCCAGCAGTTACTCCAGGGGAGTGAGTGAAGCTTTCTTT.